The 30 T cell receptor beta chains given below trace back to one sample, sequenced in a study of Ad26.COV2.S vaccination and SARS-CoV-2 variants. Treatment: approximately 18 received Ad26.COV2.S at low or high dose, single or two shots; a few received placebo; per-sample allocation not given. On day 63 after the first injection, vaccine and placebo recipients gave samples. Assay used: immunoSEQ multiplex PCR; TCRdb lists only in-frame clones, some missing. Of some 300,000 clones listed, around 84% are singletons. Source: peripheral blood, taken in a trial of Ad26.COV2.S vaccine versus placebo. These receptors all stem from a person aged 18 to 65 who received the Ad26.COV2.S COVID-19 vaccine or a placebo.

The genes are TRBV3-1 (or the pseudogene TRBV3-2) and TRBJ1-1; 8 positions agree with TRBD1. Looked up from germline, CDR1 is LGHDT and CDR2 is YNNKEL (reference sequence). V lost 7 bases, J lost 6 bases, and 16 bases stayed unmatched. This CDR3 is 16 amino acids long. In DNA form, the CDR3 reads TGTGCCAGCACAAGCCGAGGAGGACAGGGTTGGTCTGAAGCTTTCTTT. This gives the protein CASTSRGGQGWSEAFF.

The chain has TRBV30 and TRBJ1-4, with TRBD1 matching 8 bases. Germline values: CDR1 GTSNPN, CDR2 SVGIG (reference sequence). The CDR3 sequence is 15 residues long. After removal of 3 bases from V and 4 bases from J, the junction contained 7 bases not matched to a gene. CDR3 nucleotides: TGTGCCTGGAGCACTGGGACAGGCGTTAATGAAAAACTGTTTTTT. Its translation: CAWSTGTGVNEKLFF.

This clone was seen only a few times. The chain joins TRBV7-9 to TRBJ1-1, with a tentative D call TRBD1 (5 bases). The CDR3 covers 15 residues. Trimming stripped 1 base from V and 4 bases from J, with 13 bases between. The germline V gene has CDR1 SEHNR and CDR2 FQNEAQ (reference sequence). The CDR3: CASSLVAGFATEAFF. The CDR3, as DNA: TGTGCCAGCAGCTTAGTGGCAGGGTTCGCCACTGAAGCTTTCTTT.

V and J are TRBV14 and TRBJ1-1; TRBD1 aligns across 9 bases. V lost 4 bases to trimming and J lost 4 bases; unmatched junction nucleotides: 4. The CDR3 spans 14 residues. Germline lookup yields CDR1 SGHDN and CDR2 FVKESK. The CDR3 loop reads CASSRDREGTEAFF. CDR3 coding DNA: TGTGCCAGCAGCCGGGACAGGGAGGGCACTGAAGCTTTCTTT.

The rearrangement uses TRBV7-6 and TRBJ1-3; 9 positions agree with TRBD1. The germline V gene encodes CDR1 SGHVS and CDR2 FNYEAQ. J lost 3 bases, V lost 6 bases, and 6 bases had no gene match. This CDR3 is 15 amino acids long. CDR3 amino acids: CASRAGTGNGNTIYF. CDR3 nucleotides: TGTGCCAGCAGAGCCGGGACAGGGAATGGAAACACCATATATTTT.

The rearrangement links TRBV6-2 or TRBV6-3 to TRBJ1-2; 8 bases agree with TRBD1. Germline CDR1 is MNHEY and CDR2 is SVGEGT. CDR3 size: 17 residues. V shed 2 bases, J shed 4 bases, and the junction held 12 bases outside the gene matches. CDR3 in amino acids: CASSYLDIRQGIYGYTF. Here the CDR3 DNA reads TGTGCCAGCAGTTACCTCGATATTCGACAGGGGATCTATGGCTACACCTTC.

Concerning this clone: At one boundary the junction diverges from the germline segment, which might be a read error. The sample contains more than one DNA sequence encoding this CDR3. V usage is TRBV5-1 and J usage is TRBJ2-7; D unresolved. The CDR3 has 11 amino acids. Per germline, CDR1 SGHRS and CDR2 YFSETQ. CDR3 bases: TGCGCCAGCAGTTTGGGCTACGAGCAGTACTTC. Residues: CASSLGYEQYF.

The chain links TRBV5-1 to TRBJ1-2; tentatively, D is TRBD1 (6 bases). Germline CDR1 is SGHRS and CDR2 is YFSETQ. The germline V and J ends were trimmed by 4 bases and 0 bases, with 16 bases remaining between them. This CDR3 has 16 amino acids. As DNA, the CDR3 is TGCGCCAGCAGCCCTGCACAGGGAAGTACTAACTATGGCTACACCTTC. Its protein product is CASSPAQGSTNYGYTF.

This sequence joins TRBV29-1 and TRBJ1-1; TRBD1 agrees at 7 bases. With 5 bases clipped from V and 7 bases from J, the junction kept 7 bases outside the gene matches. Per germline, CDR1 SQVTM and CDR2 ANQGSEA. This CDR3 has 12 residues. CDR3 bases: TGCAGCGTTATGGGACAGACAAATGAAGCTTTCTTT. This codes for CSVMGQTNEAFF.

This chain uses TRBV10-3 with TRBJ2-3; D is perhaps TRBD2 (6 bases). Trimming removed 0 bases at V and 0 bases at J, with 13 bases between. CDR1 ENHRY and CDR2 SYGVKD come from the germline V gene. The CDR3 is 17 amino acids. The CDR3 DNA follows: TGTGCCATCAGTGAGTCGAAACTTCTAGCGAGCACAGATACGCAGTATTTT. As protein: CAISESKLLASTDTQYF.

This clone was seen a few times. The chain links TRBV5-4 to TRBJ2-6, with 8 bases fitting TRBD2. The CDR3 sequence is 18 residues long. J lost 2 bases, V lost 0 bases, and 7 bases had no gene match. Germline CDR1 and CDR2: SGHNT and YYREEE (reference sequence). CDR3 residues: CASSLVRGGKTGANVLTF. CDR3 bases: TGTGCCAGCAGCTTGGTTCGGGGGGGAAAGACTGGGGCCAACGTCCTGACTTTC.

This chain joins TRBV29-1 and TRBJ1-2; D unresolved. There are 12 residues in the CDR3. V lost 5 bases, J lost 6 bases, and 13 bases lay in between. The germline V gene has CDR1 SQVTM and CDR2 ANQGSEA. In DNA, the CDR3 is TGCAGCGTTCTAGGGAATGAGGATGGCTACACCTTC. Translated: CSVLGNEDGYTF.

This clone was recorded a few times. The V call is TRBV7-2, the J call TRBJ1-2; D call uncertain. Germline CDR1 SGHTA, CDR2 FQGNSA. V lost 6 bases, J lost 5 bases, and 13 bases lay in between. The CDR3 loop spans 13 amino acids. CDR3 sequence (DNA): TGTGCCAGCAGTCCCAGCCCAGGTTATGGCTACACCTTC. Protein product: CASSPSPGYGYTF.

The V and J genes are TRBV5-4 and TRBJ2-3; 7 bases agree with TRBD1. Germline trimming cut 3 bases from V and 2 bases from J; bases unmatched to any gene: 9. CDR3 length: 16 amino acids. The V gene's germline CDR1 is SGHNT and CDR2 YYREEE (reference sequence). CDR3 DNA: TGTGCCAGCAGCTCCCGACAGGGCTCGTCCACAGATACGCAGTATTTT. Protein product: CASSSRQGSSTDTQYF.

The chain couples TRBV5-5 to TRBJ2-7; no clear D gene. The V gene lost 0 bases and the J gene lost 0 bases, with 19 bases spanning the gap. Germline V gene lookup returns CDR1 SGHKS and CDR2 YYEKEE (reference sequence). This CDR3 comprises 18 residues. This chain's CDR3 is CASSLVAISPFSSYEQYF. CDR3 bases: TGTGCCAGCAGCTTGGTAGCTATCTCCCCCTTCAGCTCCTACGAGCAGTACTTC.

The rearrangement links TRBV3-1 (or the pseudogene TRBV3-2) to TRBJ1-2; D not certain. Germline values: CDR1 LGHDT, CDR2 YNNKEL (reference sequence). Trimming stripped 1 base from V and 5 bases from J, with 11 bases between. The length of the CDR3 is 14 residues. CDR3: CASSQVVSSYGYTF. CDR3 nucleotide sequence: TGTGCCAGCAGCCAAGTAGTTTCGTCTTATGGCTACACCTTC.

In the case of this clone: Other DNA sequences in this specimen translate into the identical CDR3. J is TRBJ2-5 and V is TRBV7-2, with D maybe TRBD1 (5 bases). V was cut by 5 bases and J by 1 base, with 8 bases left in between. The CDR3 length is 13 residues. Per the germline V gene, CDR1 is SGHTA and CDR2 is FQGNSA. As DNA, the CDR3 is TGTGCCAGCAGCCTGACAGTCCAAGAGACCCAGTACTTC. It encodes CASSLTVQETQYF.

The rearrangement joins TRBV6-5 to TRBJ1-2; 7 bases map to TRBD1. Trimming removed 2 bases from V and 4 bases from J; junction bases left unmatched: 4. Germline assignment: CDR1 MNHEY and CDR2 SVGAGI. This CDR3 comprises 14 residues. CDR3 sequence reads: CASSYRGRGYGYTF. CDR3 in DNA: TGTGCCAGCAGTTACAGGGGGCGCGGCTATGGCTACACCTTC.

The gene calls are TRBV19 and TRBJ2-2, with D perhaps matching TRBD1 (5 bases). Germline loops: CDR1 LNHDA, CDR2 SQIVND (reference sequence). The V and J ends lost 3 bases and 4 bases respectively, with 6 bases between them. The CDR3 extends over 13 amino acids. Written as DNA, the CDR3 is TGTGCCAGTAGTATGGGGCGCACCGGGGAGCTGTTTTTT. This encodes CASSMGRTGELFF.

This rearrangement joins TRBV18 to TRBJ2-1, with 8 bases aligning to TRBD1. V was pared by 3 bases and J by 6 bases, with 13 bases of the junction left unmatched. CDR3 size: 17 residues. In germline, CDR1 is KGHSH, CDR2 LQKENI. As DNA, the CDR3 is TGTGCCAGCTCACCTAGGGGGCAGGGGGCCGCTGGCAATGAGCAGTTCTTC. Protein sequence: CASSPRGQGAAGNEQFF.

The chain uses TRBV5-1 and TRBJ2-5, with 8 bases aligning to TRBD2. The CDR3 loop spans 14 amino acids. V trimming: 2 bases; J trimming: 0 bases; junction bases outside the gene matches: 0. Per germline, CDR1 SGHRS and CDR2 YFSETQ. The CDR3 loop is CASSFSGDQETQYF. The CDR3 DNA reads as TGCGCCAGCAGCTTTAGCGGGGACCAAGAGACCCAGTACTTC. Together with reference TRBV5-1 and TRBJ2-5, the CDR3 gives the full variable domain: KAGVTQTPRYLIKTRGQQVTLSCSPISGHRSVSWYQQTPGQGLQFLFEYFSETQRNKGNFPGRFSGRQFSNSRSEMNVSTLELGDSALYLCASSFSGDQETQYFGPGTRLLVL.

This chain uses TRBV7-8 with TRBJ1-6, with D hard to call. This CDR3 comprises 16 residues. V was clipped by 4 bases and J by 3 bases, with 13 bases between them. CDR1 is SGHVS, CDR2 FQNEAQ, per germline. CDR3 region: CASSSTSSLYNSPLHF. The CDR3, as DNA: TGTGCCAGCAGCTCGACGAGTAGCCTCTATAATTCACCCCTCCACTTT.

The V gene is TRBV7-6, the J gene TRBJ1-2; D ambiguous. Germline CDR1 is SGHVS and CDR2 is FNYEAQ. Trimming took off 1 base at V and 7 bases at J, with 7 bases between the two ends. The CDR3 has 12 amino acids. CDR3 sequence (DNA): TGTGCCAGCAGCTTAGGTGGGCCTGGCTACACCTTC. As protein: CASSLGGPGYTF.

The chain links TRBV20-1 to TRBJ1-5; 11 bases fit TRBD1. V was pared by 3 bases and J by 2 bases, with 9 bases of the junction left unmatched. Germline V CDR1 and CDR2: DFQATT, SNEGSKA (reference sequence). CDR3 length: 17 amino acids. The DNA for the CDR3 is TGCAGTGCTAGTTGGGACAGGGGGTATCGGGGCAATCAGCCCCAGCATTTT. The encoded protein is CSASWDRGYRGNQPQHF.

The rearrangement links TRBV19 to TRBJ1-5; D possibly corresponds to TRBD1 (5 bases). The CDR3 extends over 13 amino acids. The V gene's germline CDR1 is LNHDA and CDR2 SQIVND (reference sequence). Deletions cut 6 bases from V and 2 bases from J, with 8 bases between. DNA of the CDR3: TGTGCCAGTAGGGGGCAGGGCAATCAGCCCCAGCATTTT. Encoded protein: CASRGQGNQPQHF.

The rearrangement links TRBV7-2 to TRBJ2-2; possible D gene TRBD1, 5 bases. Germline values: CDR1 SGHTA, CDR2 FQGNSA. The V end was cut by 3 bases, the J end by 2 bases, with 13 bases between. The CDR3 consists of 16 residues. The CDR3 reads CASSFNDRVNTGELFF. DNA for the CDR3: TGTGCCAGCAGCTTTAACGACAGAGTTAACACCGGGGAGCTGTTTTTT.

This rearrangement joins TRBV9 to TRBJ2-1; D may match TRBD1 or TRBD2 (5 bases each). The CDR3 covers 15 residues. V lost 4 bases to trimming and J lost 0 bases, with 11 bases between them. Germline CDR1 is SGDLS and CDR2 is YYNGEE. This CDR3 reads CASSQAGSSYNEQFF. CDR3 DNA sequence: TGTGCCAGCAGCCAGGCAGGGAGCTCCTACAATGAGCAGTTCTTC.

The chain joins TRBV5-4 to TRBJ1-1, with D possibly matching TRBD1 (5 bases). The CDR3 length is 15 residues. Trimming left V 2 bases short and J 1 base short, with 12 bases between. In germline, CDR1 is SGHNT, CDR2 YYREEE (reference sequence). The CDR3, as DNA: TGTGCCAGCAGCTTTTCGGGGAGGGGGAACACTGAAGCTTTCTTT. Translation: CASSFSGRGNTEAFF.

The CDR3 reads CATGRHVQETQYF. CDR3 DNA: TGTGCCACTGGGCGACACGTTCAAGAGACCCAGTACTTC. The genes are TRBV27 and TRBJ2-5; D not certain. CDR1 is MNHEY and CDR2 is SMNVEV in the germline V gene (reference sequence). Trimming took 10 bases from V and 2 from J, leaving 14 bases between them. The CDR3 sequence is 13 residues long.

The chain is built from TRBV7-2 and TRBJ2-7, with D possibly called TRBD1 or TRBD2 (5 bases each). In germline, CDR1 is SGHTA, CDR2 FQGNSA. The CDR3 sequence is 13 residues long. The germline V and J ends were trimmed by 4 bases and 4 bases, with 11 bases remaining between them. CDR3 region: CASSSGALYEQYF. CDR3 DNA: TGTGCCAGCAGCTCCGGGGCACTATACGAGCAGTACTTC.